The 23 T cell receptor beta chains in this list originate from one sample, sequenced in a study of T cells after yellow fever vaccination. TCRdb independently ran MiXCR on the 5' RACE reads; one entry per CDR3 protein. The sample has almost 600,000 distinct CDR3 sequences, 13% seen once. Sequencing was performed on PBMCs, taken on the day of the yellow fever booster vaccination. These receptors originate from a man aged 30-40 years who received the YFV17D yellow fever vaccine.

The chain couples TRBV4-3 to TRBJ1-2; possibly TRBD1 for D (5 bases). Between the trimmed V and J ends, which lost 1 base and 4 bases, there was a span of 13 bases. This CDR3 has 15 amino acids. Germline V gene data show CDR1 as LGHNA and CDR2 as YSLEER. The CDR3 reads CASSQVAGTAYGYTF. For the CDR3, the DNA is TGCGCCAGCAGCCAAGTGGCAGGGACGGCCTATGGCTACACCTTC.

In its sample, this clonotype was seen a few times. The chain recombines TRBV12-3 or TRBV12-4 with TRBJ1-4, with a possible D match to TRBD1 (6 bases). Trimming shortened V by 5 bases and J by 10 bases, and 11 bases separated the two germline ends. CDR3 length equals 12 residues. CDR3 bases: TGTGCCAGCAGTCAGGGGAACGGAAAACTGTTTTTT. This encodes CASSQGNGKLFF.

The chain carries TRBV27 and TRBJ2-4; the D gene is possibly TRBD2 (5 bases). Trimming took off 6 bases at V and 0 bases at J, with 15 bases between the two ends. Per the germline V gene, CDR1 is MNHEY and CDR2 is SMNVEV (reference sequence). The CDR3 sequence is 16 residues long. The CDR3 nucleotides are TGTGCCAGCAGCCCGGACTTCAGCATAGCCAAAAACATTCAGTACTTC. Protein product: CASSPDFSIAKNIQYF.

This clonotype was seen only a few times. This rearrangement joins TRBV5-4 to TRBJ2-2; 7 nucleotides line up with TRBD2. The length of the CDR3 is 16 residues. With V trimmed by 4 bases and J by 1 base, 7 bases remained unmatched. The V gene's germline CDR1 is SGHNT and CDR2 YYREEE (reference sequence). CDR3 in amino acids: CASSGGVVLNTGELFF. In DNA, the CDR3 is TGTGCCAGCAGCGGGGGGGTGGTCCTGAACACCGGGGAGCTGTTTTTT.

The genes are TRBV15 and TRBJ1-1; D is possibly TRBD1 (6 bases). Germline V gene lookup returns CDR1 LNHNV and CDR2 YYDKDF (reference sequence). This CDR3 is 12 amino acids long. The V gene lost 1 base and the J gene lost 10 bases, with 10 bases spanning the gap. DNA of the CDR3: TGTGCCACCAGCAGAGTGAAGGGGGGAGCTTTCTTT. This encodes CATSRVKGGAFF. Full variable domain (remainder filled in from reference TRBV15 and TRBJ1-1): DAMVIQNPRYQVTQFGKPVTLSCSQTLNHNVMYWYQQKSSQAPKLLFHYYDKDFNNEADTPDNFQSRRPNTSFCFLDIRSPGLGDTAMYLCATSRVKGGAFFGQGTRLTVV.

V is TRBV15 and J is TRBJ1-4; the D is unclear. CDR1 and CDR2 from the germline V gene are LNHNV and YYDKDF (reference sequence). The CDR3 has 15 residues. The V end was cut by 1 base, the J end by 0 bases, with 6 bases between. As DNA, the CDR3 is TGTGCCACCAGCAGAGGCCCTACAACTAATGAAAAACTGTTTTTT. Residues: CATSRGPTTNEKLFF.

This sequence joins TRBV9 and TRBJ2-3; 8 bases are shared with TRBD2. V was pared by 4 bases and J by 11 bases, with 12 bases of the junction left unmatched. The CDR3 extends over 14 amino acids. Looked up from germline, CDR1 is SGDLS and CDR2 is YYNGEE. The DNA for the CDR3 is TGTGCCAGCAGCATTAGGACTAGCTCGAGCATGCAGTATTTT. Translating it yields CASSIRTSSSMQYF.

The table lists this clonotype with a few counts. The V and J genes are TRBV29-1 and TRBJ2-2, with D perhaps TRBD2 (6 bases). There are 12 residues in the CDR3. Germline CDR1 reads SQVTM; CDR2 reads ANQGSEA. Trimming removed 6 bases from V and 5 bases from J, with 10 bases in between. CDR3 DNA: TGCAGCGTCGGGCGGGAAACCGGGGAGCTGTTTTTT. Translated, it gives CSVGRETGELFF.

The chain has TRBV27 and TRBJ2-1; D unresolved. Trimming took 3 bases from V and 6 from J, leaving 9 bases between them. The CDR3 is 13 amino acids. The germline gives CDR1 MNHEY, CDR2 SMNVEV (reference sequence). CDR3 loop: CASSFGVVNEQFF. DNA for the CDR3: TGTGCCAGCAGTTTTGGTGTCGTCAATGAGCAGTTCTTC.

This chain uses TRBV18 with TRBJ2-1; the D gene is possibly TRBD2 (5 bases). The V gene lost 3 bases and the J gene lost 6 bases, with 18 bases spanning the gap. Germline CDR1 KGHSH, CDR2 LQKENI. The CDR3 totals 16 residues. CDR3: CASSPNEPGTGNEQFF. In nucleotides, the CDR3 is TGTGCCAGCTCACCCAACGAGCCGGGAACTGGCAATGAGCAGTTCTTC.

This chain joins TRBV7-6 and TRBJ2-1; possible D gene TRBD1, 5 bases. V lost 1 base and J 0 bases, leaving 13 bases between the germline ends. Per the germline V gene, CDR1 is SGHVS and CDR2 is FNYEAQ. The CDR3 is made up of 17 amino acids. The CDR3 loop is CASSLVSLDSSYNEQFF. The DNA for the CDR3 is TGTGCCAGCAGCTTAGTCTCCCTTGACAGCTCCTACAATGAGCAGTTCTTC.

This clonotype was counted a few times. V is TRBV20-1 and J is TRBJ2-5; 11 bases are shared with TRBD2. The CDR3 is 18 amino acids. Germline CDR1 is DFQATT and CDR2 is SNEGSKA (reference sequence). V lost 0 bases, J lost 4 bases, and 13 bases stayed unmatched. The DNA for the CDR3 is TGCAGTGCTAGAGATCCTAGCGGGAGGATCGCGAGGGGAGAGACCCAGTACTTC. It translates to CSARDPSGRIARGETQYF.

The V gene is TRBV11-2, the J gene TRBJ2-5; D gene uncertain. Trimming removed 5 bases at V and 3 bases at J, with 13 bases between. CDR1 and CDR2 from the germline V gene are SGHAT and FQNNGV. The CDR3 covers 14 residues. CDR3 amino acids: CASSPHFAEETQYF. The DNA of the CDR3 is TGTGCCAGCAGCCCCCATTTTGCGGAAGAGACCCAGTACTTC. The full variable domain, its missing parts supplied by reference TRBV11-2 and TRBJ2-5, is EAGVAQSPRYKIIEKRQSVAFWCNPISGHATLYWYQQILGQGPKLLIQFQNNGVVDDSQLPKDRFSAERLKGVDSTLKIQPAKLEDSAVYLCASSPHFAEETQYFGPGTRLLVL.

This clonotype has a handful of counts. This rearrangement joins TRBV20-1 to TRBJ2-1, with D maybe TRBD1 (6 bases). CDR3 length: 18 amino acids. The germline V gene encodes CDR1 DFQATT and CDR2 SNEGSKA (reference sequence). Trimming shortened V by 0 bases and J by 3 bases, and 21 bases separated the two germline ends. CDR3 coding DNA: TGCAGTGCTAGAGACCGACCGCAAAACGACAGGATCTACAATGAGCAGTTCTTC. Translation gives CSARDRPQNDRIYNEQFF.

This rearrangement joins TRBV27 to TRBJ1-6; weak D call: TRBD1 (5 bases). The length of the CDR3 is 13 residues. The V end was cut by 5 bases, the J end by 9 bases, with 11 bases between. The germline gives CDR1 MNHEY, CDR2 SMNVEV (reference sequence). The CDR3 loop is CASSGRATSPLHF. The CDR3 coding sequence is TGTGCCAGCAGTGGCAGGGCGACTTCACCCCTCCACTTT.

This clonotype was detected many times. The chain couples TRBV7-8 to TRBJ2-7, with a tentative D call TRBD2 (6 bases). Trimming shortened V by 5 bases and J by 4 bases, and 18 bases separated the two germline ends. The CDR3 loop spans 15 amino acids. Germline CDR1 and CDR2: SGHVS and FQNEAQ. The CDR3 is CASSDTSPGLYEQYF. The CDR3 DNA is TGTGCCAGCAGCGACACTAGCCCAGGTTTATACGAGCAGTACTTC.

The chain uses TRBV18 and TRBJ1-1, with TRBD1 matching over 9 bases. CDR1 KGHSH and CDR2 LQKENI come from the germline V gene. The V and J ends lost 1 base and 5 bases, in that order; junction bases with no gene match: 2. The CDR3 has 14 amino acids. The CDR3 sequence is CASSPRTGVTEAFF. The CDR3 DNA reads as TGTGCCAGCTCACCACGGACAGGGGTAACTGAAGCTTTCTTT.

The rearrangement links TRBV7-9 to TRBJ2-7; D might be TRBD1 (5 bases). CDR3 size: 13 residues. The germline CDR1 and CDR2 sequences are SEHNR and FQNEAQ (reference sequence). Trimming took off 2 bases at V and 7 bases at J, with 12 bases between the two ends. The CDR3 bases are TGTGCCAGCAGCTTACAGGGTACGAAGGAGCAGTACTTC. This translates into CASSLQGTKEQYF.

The chain recombines TRBV10-2 with TRBJ2-3; no clear D gene. Germline-derived CDR1 and CDR2 are WSHSY and SAAADI. V gave up 9 bases and J gave up 2 bases, with 12 bases separating them. This CDR3 has 13 amino acids. CDR3 in amino acids: CASQTWATDTQYF. In DNA, the CDR3 is TGCGCCAGTCAGACCTGGGCCACAGATACGCAGTATTTT.

This clonotype appeared a few times. This sequence joins TRBV29-1 and TRBJ2-7; D gene unclear. The V end was cut by 4 bases, the J end by 0 bases, with 4 bases between. Germline V gene data show CDR1 as SQVTM and CDR2 as ANQGSEA. The CDR3 is 11 residues long. DNA of the CDR3: TGCAGCGTTGGCATCTCCTACGAGCAGTACTTC. This codes for CSVGISYEQYF.

This clonotype was counted a few times. CDR3 nucleotides: TGCAGTGCCTCGACTAGCGGGAGGATGAATGAGCAGTTCTTC. It encodes CSASTSGRMNEQFF. This sequence joins TRBV20-1 and TRBJ2-1; 13 bases align to TRBD2. This CDR3 comprises 14 residues. Per the germline V gene, CDR1 is DFQATT and CDR2 is SNEGSKA (reference sequence). V dropped 6 bases and J dropped 7; count of bases not matched to a gene: 6.

The chain links TRBV12-3 or TRBV12-4 to TRBJ1-1; D may be TRBD1 (6 bases). V shed 2 bases and J shed 11 bases, with 15 bases lying between them. This CDR3 is built from 13 residues. CDR3 loop: CASSLNSDSVAFF. The CDR3 DNA sequence: TGTGCCAGCAGTTTAAATTCGGACAGTGTGGCTTTCTTT.

This clonotype was found a few times. This chain links TRBV29-1 with TRBJ2-3; tentatively, D is TRBD1 or TRBD2 (5 bases each). Germline-derived CDR1 and CDR2 are SQVTM and ANQGSEA. The ends were cut back, 7 bases at V and 2 bases at J, with 7 bases in the middle. This CDR3 spans 11 amino acids. CDR3 loop: CSGGATDTQYF. The CDR3 bases are TGCAGCGGAGGGGCCACAGATACGCAGTATTTT.